One sample yielded the 17 T cell receptor beta chains listed below, sequenced in a study of early T cells in non-severe SARS-CoV-2 infection. Each CDR3 protein gets one entry after TCRdb re-called the 5' RACE reads with MiXCR. This sample has some 80,000 distinct CDR3 sequences; roughly 5.3% occur once, and the top ten carry approximately 7%. The source was whole blood, collected at baseline. The receptors here all came from an adult who was a healthcare worker with PCR-confirmed SARS-CoV-2 infection or an uninfected control (not recorded which).

In this sample, this clonotype turned up many times. The rearrangement joins TRBV29-1 to TRBJ2-7; the match to TRBD1 covers 8 bases. Trimming at V came to 7 bases and at J to 0 bases, leaving 8 bases not matched to a gene. CDR3 length: 14 amino acids. Looked up from germline, CDR1 is SQVTM and CDR2 is ANQGSEA. For the CDR3, the DNA is TGCAGCGCCAAAATGGACAGGGCCTCCTACGAGCAGTACTTC. Protein sequence: CSAKMDRASYEQYF.

The V and J genes are TRBV11-3 and TRBJ2-1; 7 nucleotides line up with TRBD2. In germline, CDR1 is SGHNT, CDR2 YENEEA. The CDR3 consists of 16 residues. The V gene end was trimmed by 5 bases and the J gene end by 10 bases; junction bases not matched to a gene: 17. This chain's CDR3 is CASSPGGTAGVREQFF. The CDR3 DNA follows: TGTGCCAGCAGCCCCGGGGGGACCGCGGGGGTTAGGGAGCAGTTCTTC.

This chain links TRBV28 with TRBJ2-7; D is unresolved. CDR1 and CDR2 (germline): MDHEN, SYDVKM. CDR3 length: 12 amino acids. The germline V and J ends were trimmed by 6 bases and 6 bases, with 12 bases remaining between them. CDR3 bases: TGTGCCAGCAGCTCCCGGAGAGCCGAGCAGTACTTC. It specifies CASSSRRAEQYF.

In its sample, this clonotype was seen many times. The V call is TRBV12-3 or TRBV12-4, the J call TRBJ2-2; 10 nucleotides agree with TRBD1. The CDR3 has 16 amino acids. V shed 6 bases, J shed 7 bases, and the junction held 11 bases outside the gene matches. CDR3 residues: CASRSGTGELGGELFF. Here the CDR3 DNA reads TGTGCCAGCAGGTCCGGGACAGGGGAATTGGGCGGGGAGCTGTTTTTT.

The sample holds a few counts of this clonotype. V and J are TRBV30 and TRBJ2-2; either TRBD1 or TRBD2 may fit D (6 bases each). The CDR3 has 12 residues. Trimming took off 4 bases at V and 8 bases at J, with 11 bases between the two ends. In germline, CDR1 is GTSNPN, CDR2 SVGIG (reference sequence). The CDR3 sequence: CAWTGGWGELFF. The CDR3, as DNA: TGTGCCTGGACCGGGGGCTGGGGGGAGCTGTTTTTT.

V gene TRBV12-5 combines with J gene TRBJ2-3; possible D gene TRBD2, 6 bases. CDR1 and CDR2 (germline): LGHNT, FRNRAP. The CDR3 has 15 amino acids. V was trimmed by 3 bases and J by 7 bases, leaving 17 bases between them. The CDR3 spells CASGLRGGNTYTQYF. CDR3 DNA sequence: TGTGCTAGTGGTTTAAGAGGAGGGAATACATATACGCAGTATTTT.

The chain couples TRBV20-1 to TRBJ2-3, with a tentative D call TRBD2 (6 bases). The CDR3 totals 15 residues. Trimming took off 5 bases at V and 2 bases at J, with 17 bases between the two ends. The germline gives CDR1 DFQATT, CDR2 SNEGSKA (reference sequence). This CDR3 reads CSASRSGRTTDTQYF. DNA for the CDR3: TGCAGTGCTTCGCGTAGCGGTAGAACCACAGATACGCAGTATTTT.

This clonotype was recorded a few times. The chain couples TRBV19 to TRBJ2-5; D ambiguous. The V and J ends lost 5 bases and 5 bases respectively, with 12 bases between them. Germline loops: CDR1 LNHDA, CDR2 SQIVND (reference sequence). CDR3 length: 13 amino acids. CDR3 residues: CASSPAHGETQYF. In DNA, the CDR3 is TGTGCCAGTAGTCCGGCCCACGGGGAGACCCAGTACTTC.

J is TRBJ1-2 and V is TRBV28; D gene ambiguous. Germline V lookup: CDR1 MDHEN, CDR2 SYDVKM. The CDR3 sequence is 12 residues long. V was shortened by 4 bases and J by 7 bases, with 10 bases between the two germline ends. The CDR3: CASSSSSGGYTF. CDR3 DNA: TGTGCCAGCAGTTCCTCAAGTGGTGGCTACACCTTC.

The rearrangement joins TRBV2 to TRBJ2-5; 9 bases align to TRBD2. V trimming: 3 bases; J trimming: 0 bases; junction bases outside the gene matches: 2. CDR1 is SNHLY, CDR2 FYNNEI, per germline. CDR3 length: 15 residues. The CDR3: CASSDRTSDQETQYF. The CDR3 DNA sequence: TGTGCCAGCAGTGATAGGACTAGCGACCAAGAGACCCAGTACTTC.

This clonotype has at least ten counts. The genes are TRBV7-9 and TRBJ2-1; the match to TRBD2 covers 9 bases. There are 16 residues in the CDR3. From germline, CDR1 is SEHNR and CDR2 FQNEAQ (reference sequence). Trimming cost V 5 bases and J 6 bases; bases outside gene matches: 11. The CDR3 nucleotides read TGTGCCAGCAGCCGTCCCGCGGGAGGGGGGTCCAATGAGCAGTTCTTC. Its translation is CASSRPAGGGSNEQFF.

This clonotype has more than one count but fewer than ten. V gene TRBV20-1 combines with J gene TRBJ2-1; the match to TRBD2 covers 9 bases. Looked up from germline, CDR1 is DFQATT and CDR2 is SNEGSKA (reference sequence). The CDR3 has 14 amino acids. The chain's CDR3 is CGILAGPSYNEQFF. The CDR3 DNA reads as TGCGGGATCCTAGCGGGACCCTCCTACAATGAGCAGTTCTTC.

This clonotype was recorded many times. This chain uses TRBV28 with TRBJ2-7; a weak D match, TRBD1 (6 bases). The CDR3 extends over 12 amino acids. V dropped 3 bases and J dropped 7 bases, with 10 bases sitting between them. CDR1 is MDHEN and CDR2 is SYDVKM in the germline V gene. CDR3 sequence reads: CASSLPGDEQYF. For the CDR3, the DNA is TGTGCCAGCAGTTTGCCAGGGGATGAGCAGTACTTC.

This clonotype occurred a few times. The chain combines TRBV7-2 with TRBJ2-1; possible D gene TRBD1, 5 bases. This CDR3 has 13 residues. V was trimmed by 5 bases and J by 6 bases, leaving 11 bases between them. From germline, CDR1 is SGHTA and CDR2 FQGNSA. CDR3: CASSPDSFNEQFF. CDR3 DNA: TGTGCCAGCAGCCCCGACAGCTTCAATGAGCAGTTCTTC.

This clonotype was seen at least ten times. The V and J genes are TRBV5-1 and TRBJ2-1, with 14 bases aligning to TRBD2. Trimming removed 5 bases from V and 8 bases from J; junction bases left unmatched: 6. CDR3 length equals 15 residues. In germline, CDR1 is SGHRS, CDR2 YFSETQ. CDR3 nucleotides: TGCGCCAGCAGGCGTGGACTAGCGGGAGGCGATGAGCAGTTCTTC. It specifies CASRRGLAGGDEQFF.

This clonotype was found a few times. This chain joins TRBV5-1 and TRBJ1-1; the D is unclear. The length of the CDR3 is 15 residues. V dropped 1 base and J dropped 0 bases, with 10 bases sitting between them. CDR1 is SGHRS and CDR2 is YFSETQ in the germline V gene. The CDR3 DNA follows: TGCGCCAGCAGCTTGTTCATCGGAATGAACACTGAAGCTTTCTTT. Its protein product is CASSLFIGMNTEAFF.

This clonotype was observed a few times. V and J are TRBV4-1 and TRBJ2-1, with D unresolved. CDR1 is MGHRA and CDR2 is YSYEKL in the germline V gene. The CDR3 is 12 amino acids. Trimming removed 1 base from V and 6 bases from J, with 4 bases in between. DNA for the CDR3: TGCGCCAGCAGCCAAGGGGGCAATGAGCAGTTCTTC. As protein: CASSQGGNEQFF.